The source of this T cell receptor (beta chain) is a study of vaccination and CD4 T cells after COVID-19. The overall study: Every participant was given two doses of BNT162b2 or mRNA-1273 vaccine.

The V and J ends lost 0 bases and 0 bases respectively, with 5 bases between them. CDR3 length: 14 residues. CDR1 and CDR2 from the germline V gene are SGHTA and FQGTGA. Notes on the study in general: Relatively few convalescent patients were studied; early post-infection timepoints were not included. Convalescent patients had 304 of 307 vaccine-specific clones showing spike mono-reactivity.

Using its own MiXCR run on the PCR reads, TCRdb lists one record per CDR3 protein. Of some 15,000 distinct CDR3 sequences detected, approximately 66% appear once; the ten largest clones hold roughly 1.1%. Remarks on this clonotype: No antigen is known for it.

The chain has TRBV7-3 and TRBJ2-5, with D hard to call. Sequencing used CD4+ T cells from blood, obtained after SARS-CoV-2 vaccination. This sequence originates from a human donor who had recovered from COVID-19. The CDR3 bases are TGTGCCAGCAGCTTAACCGGGCACCAAGAGACCCAGTACTTC. This translates into CASSLTGHQETQYF.